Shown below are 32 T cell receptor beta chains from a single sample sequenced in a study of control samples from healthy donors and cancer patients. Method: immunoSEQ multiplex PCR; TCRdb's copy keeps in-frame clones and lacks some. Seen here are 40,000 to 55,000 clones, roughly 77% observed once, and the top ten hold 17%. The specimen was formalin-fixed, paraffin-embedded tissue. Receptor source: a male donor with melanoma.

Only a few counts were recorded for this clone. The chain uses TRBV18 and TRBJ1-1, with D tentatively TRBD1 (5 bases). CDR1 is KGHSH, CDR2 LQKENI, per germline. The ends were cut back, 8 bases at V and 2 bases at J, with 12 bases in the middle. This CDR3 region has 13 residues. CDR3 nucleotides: TGTGCCAGCGCCGACAGCCAAAACACTGAAGCTTTCTTT. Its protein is CASADSQNTEAFF.

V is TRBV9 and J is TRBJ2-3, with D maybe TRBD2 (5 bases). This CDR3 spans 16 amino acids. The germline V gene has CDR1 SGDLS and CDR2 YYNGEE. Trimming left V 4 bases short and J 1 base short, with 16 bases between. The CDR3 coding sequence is TGTGCCAGCAGCACCCATGGCGGAGGAGGCACAGATACGCAGTATTTT. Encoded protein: CASSTHGGGGTDTQYF.

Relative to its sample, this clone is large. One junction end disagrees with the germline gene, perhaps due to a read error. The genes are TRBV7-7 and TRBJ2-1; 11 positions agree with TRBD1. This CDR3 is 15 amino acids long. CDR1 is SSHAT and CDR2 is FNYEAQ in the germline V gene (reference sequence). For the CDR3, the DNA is TGTGCTAGCAGCTTAGCCGGGACAGGGGGCAATGAGCAGTTCTTC. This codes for CASSLAGTGGNEQFF.

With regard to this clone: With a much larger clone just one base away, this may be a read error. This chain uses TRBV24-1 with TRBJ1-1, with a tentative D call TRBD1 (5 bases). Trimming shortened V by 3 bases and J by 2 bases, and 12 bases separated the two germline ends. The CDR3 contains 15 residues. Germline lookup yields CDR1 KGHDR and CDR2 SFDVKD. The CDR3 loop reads CATSDGQGINTEAFF. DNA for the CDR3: TGTGCCACCAGTGATGGGCAGGGAATAAACACTGAAGCTTTCTTT.

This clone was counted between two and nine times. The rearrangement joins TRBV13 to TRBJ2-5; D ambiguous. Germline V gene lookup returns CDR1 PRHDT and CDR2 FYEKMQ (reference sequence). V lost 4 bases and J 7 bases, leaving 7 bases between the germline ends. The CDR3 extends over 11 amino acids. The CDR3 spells CASSSVGTQYF. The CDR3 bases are TGTGCCAGCAGCTCGGTGGGGACCCAGTACTTC. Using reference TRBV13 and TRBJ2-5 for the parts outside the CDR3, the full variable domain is AAGVIQSPRHLIKEKRETATLKCYPIPRHDTVYWYQQGPGQDPQFLISFYEKMQSDKGSIPDRFSAQQFSDYHSELNMSSLELGDSALYFCASSSVGTQYFGPGTRLLVL.

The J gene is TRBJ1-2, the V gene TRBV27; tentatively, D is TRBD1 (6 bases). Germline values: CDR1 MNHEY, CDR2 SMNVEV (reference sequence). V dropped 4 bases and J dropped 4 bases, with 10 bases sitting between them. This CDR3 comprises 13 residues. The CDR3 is CASSSLGGYGYTF. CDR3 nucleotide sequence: TGTGCCAGCAGTTCACTAGGGGGCTATGGCTACACCTTC.

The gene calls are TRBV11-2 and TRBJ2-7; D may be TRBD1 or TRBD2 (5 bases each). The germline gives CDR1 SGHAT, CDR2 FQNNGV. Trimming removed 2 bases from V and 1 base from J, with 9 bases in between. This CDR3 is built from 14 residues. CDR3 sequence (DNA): TGTGCCAGCAGCTTACAGGGACCGTCCTACGAGCAGTACTTC. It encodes CASSLQGPSYEQYF.

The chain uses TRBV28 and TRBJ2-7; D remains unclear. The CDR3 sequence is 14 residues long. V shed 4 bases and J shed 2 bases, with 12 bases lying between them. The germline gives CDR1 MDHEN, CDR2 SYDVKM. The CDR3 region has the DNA TGTGCCAGCAGTTCTGGGCAGGTCACCTACGAGCAGTACTTC. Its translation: CASSSGQVTYEQYF.

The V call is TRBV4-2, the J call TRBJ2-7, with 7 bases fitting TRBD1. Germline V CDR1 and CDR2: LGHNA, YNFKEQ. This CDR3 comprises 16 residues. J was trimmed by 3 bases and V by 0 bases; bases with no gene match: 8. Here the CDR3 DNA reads TGTGCCAGCAGCCAAGAATACAGGGGTGTAAACTACGAGCAGTACTTC. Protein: CASSQEYRGVNYEQYF.

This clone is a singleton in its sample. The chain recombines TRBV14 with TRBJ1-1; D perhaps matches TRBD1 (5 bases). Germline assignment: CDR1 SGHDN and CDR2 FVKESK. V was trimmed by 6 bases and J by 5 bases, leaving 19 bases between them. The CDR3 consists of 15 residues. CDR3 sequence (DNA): TGTGCCAGCAGGGAAAACGCGGGGGGTGGTACTGAAGCTTTCTTT. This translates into CASRENAGGGTEAFF.

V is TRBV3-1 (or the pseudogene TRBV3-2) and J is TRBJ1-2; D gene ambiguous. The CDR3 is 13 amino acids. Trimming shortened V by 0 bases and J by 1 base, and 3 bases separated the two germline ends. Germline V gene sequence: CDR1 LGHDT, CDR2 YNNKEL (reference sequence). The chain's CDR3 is CASSQEGNYGYTF. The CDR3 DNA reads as TGTGCCAGCAGCCAAGAAGGTAACTATGGCTACACCTTC.

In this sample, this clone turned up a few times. DNA of the CDR3: TGTGCCAGCAGTTACTCTGGGGCGGGCACCGGGGAGCTGTTTTTT. Translated: CASSYSGAGTGELFF. V and J are TRBV6-5 and TRBJ2-2; D is possibly TRBD1 or TRBD2 (5 bases each). V was clipped by 0 bases and J by 4 bases, with 9 bases between them. The CDR3 spans 15 residues. The germline gives CDR1 MNHEY, CDR2 SVGAGI.

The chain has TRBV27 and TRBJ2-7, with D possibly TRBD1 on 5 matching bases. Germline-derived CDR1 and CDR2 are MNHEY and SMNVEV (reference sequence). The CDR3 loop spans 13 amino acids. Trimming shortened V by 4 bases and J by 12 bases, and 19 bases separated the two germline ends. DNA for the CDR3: TGTGCCAGCAGTTCCCAGTGGCAGGGTCGGCGGTACTTC. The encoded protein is CASSSQWQGRRYF.

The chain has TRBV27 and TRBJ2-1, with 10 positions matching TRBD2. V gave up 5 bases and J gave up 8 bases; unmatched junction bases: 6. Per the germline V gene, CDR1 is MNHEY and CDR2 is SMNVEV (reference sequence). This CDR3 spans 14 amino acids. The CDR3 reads CASSRLAGDDEQFF. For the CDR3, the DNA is TGTGCCAGCAGTAGGCTAGCGGGAGACGATGAGCAGTTCTTC.

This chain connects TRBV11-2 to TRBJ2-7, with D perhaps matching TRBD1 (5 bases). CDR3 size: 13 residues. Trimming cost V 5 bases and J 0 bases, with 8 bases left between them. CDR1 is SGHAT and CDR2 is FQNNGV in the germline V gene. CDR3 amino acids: CASSRGHSYEQYF. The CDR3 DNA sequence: TGTGCCAGCAGCCGTGGACACTCCTACGAGCAGTACTTC.

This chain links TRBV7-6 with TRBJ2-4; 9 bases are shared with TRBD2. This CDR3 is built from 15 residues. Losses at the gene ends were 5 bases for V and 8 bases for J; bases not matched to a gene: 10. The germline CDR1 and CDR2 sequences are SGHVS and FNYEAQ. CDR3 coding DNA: TGTGCCAGCAGCAGATTAGCGGGAGCCAGTGACATTCAGTACTTC. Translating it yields CASSRLAGASDIQYF. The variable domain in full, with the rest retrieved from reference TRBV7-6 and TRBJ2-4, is GAGVSQSPRYKVTKRGQDVALRCDPISGHVSLYWYRQALGQGPEFLTYFNYEAQQDKSGLPNDRFSAERPEGSISTLTIQRTEQRDSAMYRCASSRLAGASDIQYFGAGTRLSVL.

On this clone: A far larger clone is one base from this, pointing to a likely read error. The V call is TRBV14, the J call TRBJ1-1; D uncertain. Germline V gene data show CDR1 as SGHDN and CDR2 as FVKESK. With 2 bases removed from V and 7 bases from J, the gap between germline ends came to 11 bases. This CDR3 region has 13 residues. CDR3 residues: CASSQSSRIEAFF. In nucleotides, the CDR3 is TGTGCCAGCAGCCAAAGTTCCCGCATTGAAGCTTTCTTT.

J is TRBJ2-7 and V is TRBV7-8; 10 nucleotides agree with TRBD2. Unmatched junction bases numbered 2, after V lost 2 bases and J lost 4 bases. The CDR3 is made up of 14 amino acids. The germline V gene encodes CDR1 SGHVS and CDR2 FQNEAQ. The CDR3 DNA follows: TGTGCCAGCAGCTTAAGACTAGCGGGTTACGAGCAGTACTTC. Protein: CASSLRLAGYEQYF.

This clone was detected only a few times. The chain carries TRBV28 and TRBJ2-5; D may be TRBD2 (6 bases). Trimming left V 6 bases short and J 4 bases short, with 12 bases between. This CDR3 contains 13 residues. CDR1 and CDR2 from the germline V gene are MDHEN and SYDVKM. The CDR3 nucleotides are TGTGCCAGCAGCCAATCCGGGGGAGAGACCCAGTACTTC. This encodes CASSQSGGETQYF.

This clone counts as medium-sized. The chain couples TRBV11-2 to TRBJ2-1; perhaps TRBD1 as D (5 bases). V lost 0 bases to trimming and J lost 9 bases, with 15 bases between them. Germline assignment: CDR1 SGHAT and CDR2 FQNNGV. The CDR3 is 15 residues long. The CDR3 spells CASSLDRTNPSEQFF. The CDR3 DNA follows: TGTGCCAGCAGCTTAGATAGGACAAACCCAAGTGAGCAGTTCTTC.

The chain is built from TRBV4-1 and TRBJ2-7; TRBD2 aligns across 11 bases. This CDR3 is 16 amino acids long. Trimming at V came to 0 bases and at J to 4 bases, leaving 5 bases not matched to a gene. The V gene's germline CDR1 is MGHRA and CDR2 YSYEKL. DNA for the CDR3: TGCGCCAGCAGCCAAGATGAGCTAGCGGGAGGTTACGAGCAGTACTTC. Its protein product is CASSQDELAGGYEQYF.

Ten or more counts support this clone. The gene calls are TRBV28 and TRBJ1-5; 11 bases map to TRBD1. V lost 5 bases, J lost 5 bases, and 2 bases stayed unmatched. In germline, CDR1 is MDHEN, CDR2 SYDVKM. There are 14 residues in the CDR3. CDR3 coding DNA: TGTGCCAGCAGTGGGGACAGGGGGGATCAGCCCCAGCATTTT. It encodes CASSGDRGDQPQHF.

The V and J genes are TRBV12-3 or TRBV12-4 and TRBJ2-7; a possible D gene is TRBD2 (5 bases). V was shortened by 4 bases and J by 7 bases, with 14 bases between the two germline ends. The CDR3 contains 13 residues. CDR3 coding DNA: TGTGCCAGCAGTTCCCTGTCTGGAGGAGAGCAGTACTTC. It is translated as CASSSLSGGEQYF.

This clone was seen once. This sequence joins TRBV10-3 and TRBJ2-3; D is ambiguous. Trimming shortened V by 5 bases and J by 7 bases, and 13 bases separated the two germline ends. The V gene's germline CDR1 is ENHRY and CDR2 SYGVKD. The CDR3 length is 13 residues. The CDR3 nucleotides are TGTGCCATCAGTCAATCGGCGACCCATACGCAGTATTTT. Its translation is CAISQSATHTQYF.

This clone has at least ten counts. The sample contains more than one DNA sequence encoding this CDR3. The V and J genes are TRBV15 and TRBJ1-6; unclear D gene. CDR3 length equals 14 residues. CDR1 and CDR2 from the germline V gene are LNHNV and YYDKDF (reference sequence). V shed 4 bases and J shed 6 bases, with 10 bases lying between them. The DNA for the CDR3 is TGTGCCACCAGCAAGGGCACCGGTAATTCACCCCTCCACTTT. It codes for CATSKGTGNSPLHF.

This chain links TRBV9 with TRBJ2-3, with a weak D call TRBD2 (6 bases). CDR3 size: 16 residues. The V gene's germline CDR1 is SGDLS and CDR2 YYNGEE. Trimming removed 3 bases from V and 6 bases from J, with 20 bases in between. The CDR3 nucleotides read TGTGCCAGCAGCGCCTCGGCGGGGACCCAGTGGGATACGCAGTATTTT. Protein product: CASSASAGTQWDTQYF.

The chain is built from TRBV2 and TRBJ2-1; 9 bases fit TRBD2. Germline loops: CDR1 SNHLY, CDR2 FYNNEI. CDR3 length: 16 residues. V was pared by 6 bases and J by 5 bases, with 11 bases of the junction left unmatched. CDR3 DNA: TGTGCCAGCAGGGGACTAGCACTAATTGCCGACAATGAGCAGTTCTTC. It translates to CASRGLALIADNEQFF.

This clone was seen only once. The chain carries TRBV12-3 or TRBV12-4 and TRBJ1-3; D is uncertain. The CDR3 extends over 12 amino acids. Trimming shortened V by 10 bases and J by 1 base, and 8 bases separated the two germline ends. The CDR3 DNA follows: TGTGCCAACAGCAAGTCTGGAAACACCATATATTTT. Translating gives CANSKSGNTIYF.

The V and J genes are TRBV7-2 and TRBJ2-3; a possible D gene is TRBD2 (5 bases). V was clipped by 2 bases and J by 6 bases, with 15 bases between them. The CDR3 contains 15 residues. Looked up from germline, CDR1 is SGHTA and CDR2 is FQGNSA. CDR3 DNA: TGTGCCAGCAGCTTATTATCAACTCCGGGGGATACGCAGTATTTT. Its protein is CASSLLSTPGDTQYF. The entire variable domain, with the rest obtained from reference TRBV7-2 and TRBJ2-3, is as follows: GAGVSQSPSNKVTEKGKDVELRCDPISGHTALYWYRQSLGQGLEFLIYFQGNSAPDKSGLPSDRFSAERTGGSVSTLTIQRTQQEDSAVYLCASSLLSTPGDTQYFGPGTRLTVL.

The chain's CDR3 is CAWSRQLSSGYTF. The CDR3, as DNA: TGTGCCTGGAGCCGGCAGCTATCGTCCGGCTACACCTTC. This chain joins TRBV30 and TRBJ1-2, with D hard to call. Trimming stripped 3 bases from V and 8 bases from J, with 16 bases between. In germline, CDR1 is GTSNPN, CDR2 SVGIG (reference sequence). This CDR3 spans 13 amino acids.

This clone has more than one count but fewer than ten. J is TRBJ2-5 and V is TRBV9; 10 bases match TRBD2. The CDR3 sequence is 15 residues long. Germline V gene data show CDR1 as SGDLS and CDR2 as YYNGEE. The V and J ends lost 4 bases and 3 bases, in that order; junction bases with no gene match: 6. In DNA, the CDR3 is TGTGCCAGCAGCCCCCTAGCGGGAGTTAAAGAGACCCAGTACTTC. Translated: CASSPLAGVKETQYF.

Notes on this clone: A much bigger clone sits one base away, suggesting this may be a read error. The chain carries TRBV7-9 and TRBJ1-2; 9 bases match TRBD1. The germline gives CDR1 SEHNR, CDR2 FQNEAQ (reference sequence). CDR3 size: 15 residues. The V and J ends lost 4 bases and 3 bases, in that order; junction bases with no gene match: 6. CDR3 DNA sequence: TGTGCCAGCAGCTCTTTGGGACAGGGATACTATGGCTACACCTTC. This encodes CASSSLGQGYYGYTF.